This TCR beta chain was recorded in a study of blood T cell repertoires in COVID-19. Study details: Whether acute or convalescent, the COVID-19 samples came from the United States, Italy and Spain. Nucleic acid was either cDNA or gDNA, and it came from T cells, B-cell-depleted T cells, or PBMCs.

Authors' analysis steps: Nucleated cell counts were estimated from reference gene primer amplification. Clones were read by immunoSEQ multiplex PCR, and TCRdb kept only the in-frame ones, dropping some. The V and J calls and clone size are taken from that table; D and trimming were inferred from the DNA. Here the sample spans around 100,000 clones, 80% to 90% being singletons. Sample: peripheral blood. This receptor was taken from a woman aged 80 or over with acute or convalescent COVID-19.

CDR3 residues: CATSNLETQYF. The CDR3 DNA reads TGTGCCACCAGTAATCTGGAGACCCAGTACTTC. The chain recombines TRBV24-1 with TRBJ2-5, with no clear D. This CDR3 is built from 11 residues. Germline V gene lookup returns CDR1 KGHDR and CDR2 SFDVKD. The germline V and J ends were trimmed by 6 bases and 5 bases, with 6 bases remaining between them.